This note documents a single TCR beta chain sequence. Antigen unknown. TCRdb keeps only in-frame clones here, not all; method: immunoSEQ multiplex PCR. Of just under 45,000 clones listed, 70% to 80% were seen once; the top ten hold 10% to 14%. This entry comes from a study of vaccination effects on CD4 cells after COVID-19. Study outcomes and limitations: Healthy vaccinees had only 1 of 255 vaccine-induced clones cross-react with common cold coronaviruses.

Pools of viral peptides were used by the ViraFEST assay to expand antigen-specific CD4+ T cells ahead of sequencing. Having been cultured for around ten days, the cells underwent CD4+ T cell isolation. Nucleocapsid antibodies stayed negative before and after vaccination, showing no earlier SARS-CoV-2 infection. Half of the medium was exchanged for IL-2 medium on both days 3 and 7. CDR3 length equals 14 residues. The V end lost 8 bases, the J end lost 4 bases, and 17 bases lay between the germline ends. Germline V gene sequence: CDR1 SGHTS, CDR2 YDEGEE. The source was CD4+ T cells from PBMCs cultured with SARS-CoV-2 spike peptides, collected before COVID-19 vaccination. This sequence was found in a human donor who received a COVID-19 vaccine. This chain links TRBV5-8 with TRBJ2-3, with D maybe TRBD2 (5 bases). As DNA, the CDR3 is TGTGCCAGTCGAGGGCCAACATCAGCAGATACGCAGTATTTT. It encodes CASRGPTSADTQYF.